Below, 22 T cell receptor beta chains from the same sample are listed, as sequenced in a study of PD-1 blockade in mismatch repair-deficient tumors. Using immunoSEQ multiplex PCR, the repertoire was profiled, and TCRdb retains in-frame clones only, with some absent. The sample includes some 120,000 clones, roughly 86% of them seen just once. Sequenced material: peripheral blood, taken approximately 70 weeks after starting pembrolizumab. These receptors were taken from an adult with mismatch repair-deficient cancer.

The V call is TRBV7-9, the J call TRBJ1-3; D call uncertain. The V gene's germline CDR1 is SEHNR and CDR2 FQNEAQ (reference sequence). There are 15 residues in the CDR3. Trimming pared 1 base from V and 1 base from J, leaving 8 bases between. The CDR3 DNA reads TGTGCCAGCAGCTTAGTGCTGGTTTCTGGAAACACCATATATTTT. It specifies CASSLVLVSGNTIYF.

The rearrangement joins TRBV10-3 to TRBJ2-7, with D perhaps given as TRBD1 or TRBD2 (5 bases each). Germline V CDR1 and CDR2: ENHRY, SYGVKD. V lost 0 bases to trimming and J lost 5 bases, with 14 bases between them. The CDR3 loop spans 15 amino acids. CDR3: CAISESRGAIDEQYF. The CDR3 coding sequence is TGTGCCATCAGTGAGTCGAGGGGCGCCATCGACGAGCAGTACTTC.

The rearrangement links TRBV6-5 to TRBJ2-7; D gene unclear. Between the trimmed V and J ends, which lost 2 bases and 0 bases, there was a span of 8 bases. The CDR3 has 14 amino acids. The germline CDR1 and CDR2 sequences are MNHEY and SVGAGI. The CDR3 DNA sequence: TGTGCCAGCAGTTACGACGGTAGCTCCTACGAGCAGTACTTC. It specifies CASSYDGSSYEQYF.

The chain carries TRBV6-1 and TRBJ1-2; TRBD1 agrees at 7 bases. J was trimmed by 8 bases and V by 2 bases; bases with no gene match: 5. There are 13 residues in the CDR3. From germline, CDR1 is MNHNS and CDR2 SASEGT. As DNA, the CDR3 is TGTGCCAGCAGTGAAATAGGGGGCGGAGGCTACACCTTC. As protein: CASSEIGGGGYTF.

This sequence joins TRBV28 and TRBJ1-1, with 7 nucleotides matching TRBD1. Germline CDR1 reads MDHEN; CDR2 reads SYDVKM. Trimming took 3 bases from V and 4 from J; bases not matched to a gene: 11. The CDR3 has 16 residues. The CDR3 DNA reads as TGTGCCAGCAGTTTGCCCGACAGGGTAAGAAGCACTGAAGCTTTCTTT. It is translated as CASSLPDRVRSTEAFF.

J is TRBJ2-7 and V is TRBV6-5; no reliable D call. This CDR3 region has 13 residues. Trimming removed 0 bases from V and 4 bases from J, with 7 bases in between. Germline-derived CDR1 and CDR2 are MNHEY and SVGAGI. The CDR3: CASSYSSYYEQYF. Here the CDR3 DNA reads TGTGCCAGCAGTTACTCCTCATATTACGAGCAGTACTTC.

The V and J genes are TRBV30 and TRBJ1-3; no clear D. CDR1 is GTSNPN, CDR2 SVGIG, per germline (reference sequence). V was cut by 0 bases and J by 0 bases, with 3 bases left in between. This CDR3 contains 13 residues. The CDR3 is CAWSVTSGNTIYF. Written as DNA, the CDR3 is TGTGCCTGGAGTGTAACCTCTGGAAACACCATATATTTT.

V gene TRBV4-3 combines with J gene TRBJ2-3; TRBD2 matches at 7 bases. The CDR3 sequence is 16 residues long. Trimming removed 1 base from V and 4 bases from J; junction bases left unmatched: 8. Germline V gene sequence: CDR1 LGHNA, CDR2 YSLEER. The CDR3 region is CASSQVDGRSSDTQYF. Here the CDR3 DNA reads TGCGCCAGCAGCCAAGTTGACGGGAGGAGTTCAGATACGCAGTATTTT.

The rearrangement links TRBV11-2 to TRBJ2-1, with D perhaps matching TRBD2 (6 bases). Germline assignment: CDR1 SGHAT and CDR2 FQNNGV. The CDR3 contains 16 residues. Trimming cost V 4 bases and J 3 bases, with 16 bases left between them. CDR3 bases: TGTGCCAGCAGCTCACTACTCCGGGGGTTCTACAATGAGCAGTTCTTC. Translation gives CASSSLLRGFYNEQFF.

The J gene is TRBJ1-1, the V gene TRBV12-5, with a weak D call TRBD1 (5 bases). Germline V CDR1 and CDR2: LGHNT, FRNRAP. The CDR3 is 16 residues long. V lost 0 bases and J lost 6, with 17 bases in between. The CDR3, as DNA: TGTGCTAGTGGTTTGGTACTAAGGATGAGGGACCCTGAAGCTTTCTTT. Its translation is CASGLVLRMRDPEAFF.

This sequence joins TRBV28 and TRBJ2-1; 8 bases align to TRBD2. V trimming: 7 bases; J trimming: 6 bases; junction bases outside the gene matches: 14. Germline V gene sequence: CDR1 MDHEN, CDR2 SYDVKM. CDR3 length: 16 amino acids. The CDR3 coding sequence is TGTGCCAGCACCTCGACCGGGACTAGGGGGTCCAATGAGCAGTTCTTC. Its translation: CASTSTGTRGSNEQFF. The full variable domain, with the rest looked up from reference TRBV28 and TRBJ2-1, is DVKVTQSSRYLVKRTGEKVFLECVQDMDHENMFWYRQDPGLGLRLIYFSYDVKMKEKGDIPEGYSVSREKKERFSLILESASTNQTSMYLCASTSTGTRGSNEQFFGPGTRLTVL.

This clone was observed once. The gene calls are TRBV28 and TRBJ1-2; 9 bases are a match to TRBD1. This CDR3 is 15 amino acids long. Germline V gene data show CDR1 as MDHEN and CDR2 as SYDVKM. V gave up 7 bases and J gave up 4 bases; unmatched junction bases: 10. The DNA of the CDR3 is TGTGCCAGCATTATTGGGGGACAGGGTTCCTATGGCTACACCTTC. Its protein is CASIIGGQGSYGYTF.

The chain recombines TRBV4-2 with TRBJ1-4; the D gene is possibly TRBD1 (6 bases). The CDR3 is made up of 13 amino acids. Trimming left V 11 bases short and J 8 bases short, with 18 bases between. Germline CDR1 reads LGHNA; CDR2 reads YNFKEQ. The CDR3 sequence: CASQQGKEEKLFF. Here the CDR3 DNA reads TGTGCCTCACAACAGGGAAAAGAGGAAAAACTGTTTTTT.

The chain uses TRBV7-3 and TRBJ2-5, with TRBD2 matching over 9 bases. The CDR3 has 13 amino acids. The V gene's germline CDR1 is SGHTA and CDR2 FQGTGA. The junction had 3 bases not matched to a gene; V was cut back by 5 bases and J by 5 bases. Here the CDR3 reads CASSPSGMETQYF. CDR3 bases: TGTGCCAGCAGCCCTAGCGGGATGGAGACCCAGTACTTC.

V is TRBV2 and J is TRBJ1-2; 7 positions agree with TRBD1. CDR3 length equals 14 residues. Per germline, CDR1 SNHLY and CDR2 FYNNEI. Losses at the gene ends were 4 bases for V and 4 bases for J; bases not matched to a gene: 6. The CDR3 bases are TGTGCCAGCAGTGCCGGGACAGCCATCTATGGCTACACCTTC. This sequence encodes CASSAGTAIYGYTF.

This clone was detected once. This chain uses TRBV5-6 with TRBJ1-2; 10 bases agree with TRBD1. With V trimmed by 5 bases and J by 4 bases, 8 bases remained unmatched. This CDR3 region has 15 residues. From germline, CDR1 is SGHDT and CDR2 YYEEEE. CDR3 region: CASRDGTGVLYGYTF. CDR3 nucleotide sequence: TGTGCCAGCAGAGACGGGACAGGGGTTCTCTATGGCTACACCTTC.

The chain combines TRBV2 with TRBJ2-2, with TRBD2 matching over 8 bases. V was pared by 3 bases and J by 5 bases, with 14 bases of the junction left unmatched. The CDR3 spans 18 residues. Germline V CDR1 and CDR2: SNHLY, FYNNEI. Written as DNA, the CDR3 is TGTGCCAGCAGTGAGGGGCTAGCGGGTCCCCCGGAGACCGGGGAGCTGTTTTTT. The encoded protein is CASSEGLAGPPETGELFF.

A single count supports this clone. The rearrangement uses TRBV18 and TRBJ1-4, with 7 bases aligning to TRBD1. This CDR3 comprises 15 residues. Losses at the gene ends were 3 bases for V and 2 bases for J; bases not matched to a gene: 3. CDR1 and CDR2 from the germline V gene are KGHSH and LQKENI. The CDR3 sequence is CASSPTGRTNEKLFF. CDR3 DNA: TGTGCCAGCTCACCGACAGGGCGGACTAATGAAAAACTGTTTTTT.

The rearrangement links TRBV7-9 to TRBJ1-1, with a possible D match to TRBD1 (6 bases). V was shortened by 0 bases and J by 7 bases, with 12 bases between the two germline ends. Germline CDR1 is SEHNR and CDR2 is FQNEAQ (reference sequence). CDR3 length equals 14 residues. Here the CDR3 DNA reads TGTGCCAGCAGCTTAGCGAGGGCAGGGGTTGAAGCTTTCTTT. Translation gives CASSLARAGVEAFF.

V gene TRBV4-1 combines with J gene TRBJ2-3, with a possible D match to TRBD2 (5 bases). Deletions cut 1 base from V and 2 bases from J, with 13 bases between. The length of the CDR3 is 16 residues. Germline loops: CDR1 MGHRA, CDR2 YSYEKL. The CDR3 region is CASSQVFGLDTDTQYF. The DNA for the CDR3 is TGCGCCAGCAGCCAAGTGTTTGGACTCGACACAGATACGCAGTATTTT.

With respect to this clone: Other DNA sequences in the same sample also yield this CDR3. The chain links TRBV6-5 to TRBJ2-7; D is unresolved. Trimming cost V 0 bases and J 4 bases, with 7 bases left between them. CDR1 MNHEY and CDR2 SVGAGI come from the germline V gene. The CDR3 contains 13 residues. CDR3: CASSYSMGYEQYF. The CDR3 DNA reads TGTGCCAGCAGTTACTCGATGGGTTACGAGCAGTACTTC.

This chain joins TRBV30 and TRBJ2-7; D unclear. The CDR3 contains 13 residues. Trimming took off 3 bases at V and 1 base at J, with 10 bases between the two ends. The germline V gene has CDR1 GTSNPN and CDR2 SVGIG (reference sequence). CDR3 bases: TGTGCCTGGAGAGAAAGGGCTTCCTACGAGCAGTACTTC. It encodes CAWRERASYEQYF.